These T cell receptor beta chains were read from a single sample in a study of STAT5B mutations in CD4+ large granular lymphocyte leukemia. The method was immunoSEQ multiplex PCR; TCRdb's version includes in-frame clones alone and lacks a portion of them. This sample carries approximately 32,000 clones, about nine tenths of them seen once, and the ten largest clones take 0.97%. Sequencing input: CD4+ T cells from blood buffy coats. The receptors stem from a human donor in good health. CDR3s include the opening cysteine and the closing phenylalanine or tryptophan. The D gene is left open where the match is weak. Rows give clone size only sometimes, using once, few, many, or a class for an expanded clone.

CDR3	DNA	V	J	D	size
CASRTGKETQYF	TGTGCCAGCAGGACAGGGAAAGAGACCCAGTACTTC	TRBV6-5	TRBJ2-5	TRBD1	once
CASSGGGFHGYTF	TGTGCCAGCAGTGGGGGGGGCTTCCATGGCTACACCTTC	TRBV2	TRBJ1-2	-	-
CASSPGSPLLQETQYF	TGTGCCAGCAGCCCCGGGAGCCCACTACTACAAGAGACCCAGTACTTC	TRBV9	TRBJ2-5	-	-
CASSTDRGYGYTF	TGTGCCAGCAGCACCGACAGGGGGTATGGCTACACCTTC	TRBV5-4	TRBJ1-2	TRBD1	-
CAISGGGEGFHEQYF	TGTGCCATCAGCGGAGGAGGAGAGGGATTCCACGAGCAGTACTTC	TRBV10-3	TRBJ2-7	-	once
CASSFLGGEQFF	TGTGCCAGCAGTTTCTTAGGGGGTGAGCAGTTCTTC	TRBV27	TRBJ2-1	-	-
CASSWTPTSTDTQYF	TGTGCCAGCAGCTGGACTCCCACTAGCACAGATACGCAGTATTTT	TRBV9	TRBJ2-3	-	-
CASSTKPYEQYF	TGTGCCAGTAGTACGAAACCCTACGAGCAGTACTTC	TRBV19	TRBJ2-7	-	few
CASSLNSYEQYF	TGTGCCAGCAGCTTAAATAGCTACGAGCAGTACTTC	TRBV7-2	TRBJ2-7	-	-
CASSGQGDYNEQFF	TGTGCCAGCAGCGGACAGGGGGACTACAATGAGCAGTTCTTC	TRBV6-5	TRBJ2-1	TRBD1	-